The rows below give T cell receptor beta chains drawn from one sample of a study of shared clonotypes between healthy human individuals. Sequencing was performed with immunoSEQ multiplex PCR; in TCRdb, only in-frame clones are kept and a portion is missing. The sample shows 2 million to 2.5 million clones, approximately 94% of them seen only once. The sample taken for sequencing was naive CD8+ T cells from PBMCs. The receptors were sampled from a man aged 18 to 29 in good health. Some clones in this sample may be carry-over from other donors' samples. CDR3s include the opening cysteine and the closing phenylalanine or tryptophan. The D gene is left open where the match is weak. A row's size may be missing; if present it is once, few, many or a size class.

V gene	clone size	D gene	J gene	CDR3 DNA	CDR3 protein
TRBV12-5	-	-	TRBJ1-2	TGTGCTAGTGGTTCGCTATTAGGAGGAGGCTACACCTTC	CASGSLLGGGYTF
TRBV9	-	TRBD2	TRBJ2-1	TGTGCCAGCAGCTCTGGACTAGCGGGAGCATACAATGAGCAGTTCTTC	CASSSGLAGAYNEQFF
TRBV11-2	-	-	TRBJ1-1	TGTGCCAGCAGCTCCCGGGTGGTGAACACTGAAGCTTTCTTT	CASSSRVVNTEAFF
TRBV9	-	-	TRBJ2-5	TGTGCCAGCAGCGTAGTTGGGTCCCGAGAGACCCAGTACTTC	CASSVVGSRETQYF
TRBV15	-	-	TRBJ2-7	TGTGCCACCAGCAGAGATGGAGGGTCGGGAACCTACGAGCAGTACTTC	CATSRDGGSGTYEQYF
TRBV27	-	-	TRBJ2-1	TGTGCCAGCTTCGCGGTTGGAGGGCCAGGTTACAATGAGCAGTTCTTC	CASFAVGGPGYNEQFF
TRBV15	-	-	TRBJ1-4	TGTGCCACCAGCAGAGGCACCGAAACTAATGAAAAACTGTTTTTT	CATSRGTETNEKLFF
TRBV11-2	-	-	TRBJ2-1	TGTGCCAGCACCTTCGGGCTAGCGCCCCACAATGAGCAGTTCTTC	CASTFGLAPHNEQFF
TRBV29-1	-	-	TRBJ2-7	TGCAGCGTCGAGGACACCTTGGCATACGAGCAGTACTTC	CSVEDTLAYEQYF
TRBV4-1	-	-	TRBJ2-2	TGCGCCAGCAGCCAAGCCTTAGCGACCACCGGGGAGCTGTTTTTT	CASSQALATTGELFF
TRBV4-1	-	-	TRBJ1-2	TGCGCCAGCAGCCCTTCCATAAGGATCTTCAACTATGGCTACACCTTC	CASSPSIRIFNYGYTF
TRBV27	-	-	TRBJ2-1	TGTGCCAGCATCCTCGGGGATGAGCAGTTCTTC	CASILGDEQFF
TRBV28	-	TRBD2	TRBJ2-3	TGTGCCAGCAGTTTCGGGCCTAGCGGGAGGGCCTGGGCAGATACGCAGTATTTT	CASSFGPSGRAWADTQYF
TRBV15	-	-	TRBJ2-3	TGTGCCACCAGCAGAGATCGCTCAGGGGCAGATACGCAGTATTTT	CATSRDRSGADTQYF
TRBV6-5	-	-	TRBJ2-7	TGTGCCAGCAGTTACAGTCCATCCTACGAGCAGTACTTC	CASSYSPSYEQYF
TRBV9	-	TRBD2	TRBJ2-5	TGTGCCAGCAGCACACTAGCGGCCTTACAAGAGACCCAGTACTTC	CASSTLAALQETQYF
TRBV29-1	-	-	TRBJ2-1	TGCAGCGTCCAAATACGCTCCTACAATGAGCAGTTCTTC	CSVQIRSYNEQFF
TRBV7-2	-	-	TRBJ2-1	TGTGCCAGCAGCTCCAGGATCCCTTACAATGAGCAGTTCTTC	CASSSRIPYNEQFF
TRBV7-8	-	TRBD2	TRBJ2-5	TGTGCCAGCAGCTTGACCCCCGGGACTAGCCAAGAGACCCAGTACTTC	CASSLTPGTSQETQYF
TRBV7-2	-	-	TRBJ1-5	TGTGCCAGCAGCTTCCAGGGACCTTATAGCAATCAGCCCCAGCATTTT	CASSFQGPYSNQPQHF
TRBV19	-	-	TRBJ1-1	TGTGCCAGTAGTATCTCCAGGGGGAACACTGAAGCTTTCTTT	CASSISRGNTEAFF
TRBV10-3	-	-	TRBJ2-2	TGTGCCATCGGCGATAATCGGGGGATGAACACCGGGGAGCTGTTTTTT	CAIGDNRGMNTGELFF
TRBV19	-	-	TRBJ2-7	TGTGCCAGTAGTGAGAGGGGTAGGGACGAGCAGTACTTC	CASSERGRDEQYF
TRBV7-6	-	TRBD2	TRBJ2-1	TGTGCCAGCAGCTCCATGGGTAGCGGGGTACCGTACAATGAGCAGTTCTTC	CASSSMGSGVPYNEQFF
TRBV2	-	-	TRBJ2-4	TGTGCCAGCAGCACCAGGGGACCCGATCGCATTCAGTACTTC	CASSTRGPDRIQYF
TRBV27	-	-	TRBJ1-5	TGTGCCAGCAGTTCAACCGGCGGCCGTAGGCACGGTCAGCCCCAGCATTTT	CASSSTGGRRHGQPQHF
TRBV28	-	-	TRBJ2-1	TGTGCCAGCAGTTACCAAAACGGAGGCGGGCAGTTCTTC	CASSYQNGGGQFF
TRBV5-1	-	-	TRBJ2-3	TGCGCCAGCAGCACCGGGACGCAGGCCACAGATACGCAGTATTTT	CASSTGTQATDTQYF
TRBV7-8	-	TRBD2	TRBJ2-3	TGTGCCAGCAGTTTCGGGGGGTCTAGCACAGATACGCAGTATTTT	CASSFGGSSTDTQYF
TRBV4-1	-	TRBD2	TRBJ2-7	TGCGCCAGCAGCCACCAGGCCGGACTAGCGGGAGCAGAAGAGCAGTACTTC	CASSHQAGLAGAEEQYF
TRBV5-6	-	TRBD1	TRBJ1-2	TGTGCCAGCAGCTTGGCAGGGGGCCATGGCTACACCTTC	CASSLAGGHGYTF
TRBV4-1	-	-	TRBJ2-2	TGCGCCAGCAGCCAAGTCACGTCTTACCCCGGGGAGCTGTTTTTT	CASSQVTSYPGELFF
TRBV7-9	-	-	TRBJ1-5	TGTGCCAGCAGCTCTACTGACAGTCTTAATCAGCCCCAGCATTTT	CASSSTDSLNQPQHF
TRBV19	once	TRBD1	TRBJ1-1	TGTGCCAGTAGTCCACCTAGGGGGCCCATGAACACTGAAGCTTTCTTT	CASSPPRGPMNTEAFF
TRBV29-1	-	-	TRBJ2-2	TGCAGCGTTGAGGACACCGGGGAGCTGTTTTTT	CSVEDTGELFF
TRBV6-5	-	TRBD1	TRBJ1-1	TGTGCCAGCAGTACCGGACAGGGGGGATTTGAAGCTTTCTTT	CASSTGQGGFEAFF
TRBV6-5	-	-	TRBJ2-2	TGTGCCAGCAGCGGGAGCGGACCGAACACCGGGGAGCTGTTTTTT	CASSGSGPNTGELFF